The entry that follows covers one TCR beta chain sequence. Within its sample, this clone is medium-sized (0.01 to 0.1%). It has no known antigen specificity. Qualities for individual bases were not recorded, and no much larger clone is one base off. In light of the paper, this sample's time point label describes: pretherapy, before neoadjuvant immune checkpoint inhibitors. Samples were obtained from the phase 2 randomized NEOSTAR trial, in which neoadjuvant nivolumab or nivolumab plus ipilimumab followed by surgery was tested in operable NSCLC. The data stem from a study of neoadjuvant nivolumab and ipilimumab in lung cancer (dated by TCRdb to 2019 to 2021). In terms of the full investigation: Intravenous nivolumab was dosed at 3 mg/kg on days 1, 15 and 29, and in the combination arm ipilimumab 1 mg/kg was added on day 1 only. For each study arm, the primary endpoint of the trial was the rate of major pathologic response (MPR) in the intention-to-treat population. TCR repertoires were compared between pretherapy (baseline) peripheral blood and tumors resected at surgery after neoadjuvant immune checkpoint blockade. Seven patients had matched pretherapy and resected tumor pairs analyzed, with four treated with nivolumab and three with nivolumab plus ipilimumab. The trial treated some 44 patients with operable NSCLC: roughly 23 were randomized to nivolumab monotherapy and 21 to nivolumab plus ipilimumab. The research as a whole found: A small number of samples was subjected to TCR sequencing. TCR richness in pretherapy blood showed a positive correlation with richness in tumors resected after neoadjuvant therapy (Spearman R of about 0.81). From pretherapy to surgery, tumor T-cell richness and clonality went up in three of three dual-therapy tumors, versus only two of four nivolumab-treated tumors. No significant correlation was found between TCR clonality and pathologic tumor regression, and only one major-pathologic-response sample was available for the clonality analysis. Resected tumors had greater TCR richness and clonality than tumor-adjacent uninvolved lung, and increases were observed in more dual-therapy-treated tumors.

CDR1 and CDR2 (SGDLS, YYNGEE) derive from the germline V gene. V ends up 5 bases short and J 7 bases short, with an unmatched junction base count of 6. From its cysteine to its phenylalanine, the CDR3 spans 15 amino acids. The CDR3 DNA has 45 bases and is translated from base 1. The library was made by the immunoSEQ multiplex PCR assay. As for the original processing: Repertoires were summarized by richness and clonality, and significantly expanded and contracted clones were identified between pre- and post-therapy samples. The table comes from immuneACCESS by way of TCRdb, which keeps in-frame sequences with V and J called. Part of the clones is missing from these tables; in studies checked, under half for an unresolved V gene and the rest for unknown reasons. Clone size and the V and J calls come from that table; the DNA yielded D and trimming. The sample data list tens of thousands of clones, and roughly 89% of these were observed just once. Together, the top ten hold 2.5% to 3.5% of the sample.

The chain is assembled from TRBV9 and TRBJ2-1, with 13 bases in between that match TRBD2. The sequence was collected from an adult with non-small cell lung cancer. Sequencing used peripheral blood, obtained before neoadjuvant nivolumab, alone or with ipilimumab. The DNA is TGTGCCAGCAGAAAAGGGACTAGCGGGGAGAATGAGCAGTTCTTC. Its amino acids are CASRKGTSGENEQFF.